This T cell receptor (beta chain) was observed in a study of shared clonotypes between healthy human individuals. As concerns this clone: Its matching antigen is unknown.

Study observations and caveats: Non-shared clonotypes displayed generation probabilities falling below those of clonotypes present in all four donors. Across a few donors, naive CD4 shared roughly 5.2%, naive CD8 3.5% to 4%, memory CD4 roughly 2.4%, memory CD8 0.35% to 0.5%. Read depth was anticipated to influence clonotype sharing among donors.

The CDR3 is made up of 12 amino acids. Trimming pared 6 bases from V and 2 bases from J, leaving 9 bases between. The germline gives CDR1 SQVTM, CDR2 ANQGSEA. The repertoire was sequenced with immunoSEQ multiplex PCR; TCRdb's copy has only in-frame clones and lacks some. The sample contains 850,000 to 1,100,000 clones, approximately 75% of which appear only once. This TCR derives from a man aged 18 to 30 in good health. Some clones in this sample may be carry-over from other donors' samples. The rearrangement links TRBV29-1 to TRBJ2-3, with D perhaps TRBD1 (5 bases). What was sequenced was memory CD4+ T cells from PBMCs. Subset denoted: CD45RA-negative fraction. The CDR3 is CSVAQATDTQYF. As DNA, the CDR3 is TGCAGCGTCGCACAGGCCACAGATACGCAGTATTTT.